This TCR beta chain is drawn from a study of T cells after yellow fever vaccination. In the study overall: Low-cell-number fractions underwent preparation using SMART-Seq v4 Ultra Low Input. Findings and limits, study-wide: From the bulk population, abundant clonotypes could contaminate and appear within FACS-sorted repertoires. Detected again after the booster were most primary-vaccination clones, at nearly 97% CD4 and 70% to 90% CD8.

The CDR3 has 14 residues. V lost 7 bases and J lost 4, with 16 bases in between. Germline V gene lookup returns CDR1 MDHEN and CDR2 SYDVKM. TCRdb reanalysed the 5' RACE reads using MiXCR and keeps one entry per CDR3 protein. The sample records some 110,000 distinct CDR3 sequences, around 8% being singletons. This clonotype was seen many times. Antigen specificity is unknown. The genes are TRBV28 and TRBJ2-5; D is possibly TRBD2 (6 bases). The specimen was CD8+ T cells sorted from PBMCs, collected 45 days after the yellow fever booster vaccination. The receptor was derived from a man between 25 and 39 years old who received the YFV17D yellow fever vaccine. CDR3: CASTLRPGRETQYF. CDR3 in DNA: TGTGCCAGCACCCTTAGGCCCGGGAGAGAGACCCAGTACTTC.